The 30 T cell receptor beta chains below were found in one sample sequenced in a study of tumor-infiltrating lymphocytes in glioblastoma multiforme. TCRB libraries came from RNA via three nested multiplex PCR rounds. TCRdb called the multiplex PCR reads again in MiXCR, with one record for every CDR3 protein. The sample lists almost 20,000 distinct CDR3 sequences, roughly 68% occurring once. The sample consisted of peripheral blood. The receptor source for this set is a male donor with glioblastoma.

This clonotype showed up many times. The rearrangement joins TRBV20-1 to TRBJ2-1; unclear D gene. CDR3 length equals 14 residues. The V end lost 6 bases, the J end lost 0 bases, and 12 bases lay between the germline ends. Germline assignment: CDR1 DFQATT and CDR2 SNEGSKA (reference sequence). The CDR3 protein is CSATDVSSYNEQFF. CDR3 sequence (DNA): TGCAGTGCAACCGACGTGAGCTCCTACAATGAGCAGTTCTTC.

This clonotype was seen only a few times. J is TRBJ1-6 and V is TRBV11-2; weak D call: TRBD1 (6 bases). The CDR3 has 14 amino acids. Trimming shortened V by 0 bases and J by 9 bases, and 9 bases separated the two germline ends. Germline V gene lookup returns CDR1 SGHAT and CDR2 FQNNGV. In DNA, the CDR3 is TGTGCCAGCAGCTTAGAATCGGGGGCTTCACCCCTCCACTTT. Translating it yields CASSLESGASPLHF.

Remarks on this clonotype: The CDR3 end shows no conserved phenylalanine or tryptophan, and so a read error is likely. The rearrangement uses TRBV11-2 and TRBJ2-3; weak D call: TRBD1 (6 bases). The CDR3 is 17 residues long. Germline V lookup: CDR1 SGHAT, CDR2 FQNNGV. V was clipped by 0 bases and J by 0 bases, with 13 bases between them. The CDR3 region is CASSLDLTGFSTDTQYL. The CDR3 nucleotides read TGTGCCAGCAGCTTAGATCTGACAGGCTTTAGCACAGATACGCAGTATTTA.

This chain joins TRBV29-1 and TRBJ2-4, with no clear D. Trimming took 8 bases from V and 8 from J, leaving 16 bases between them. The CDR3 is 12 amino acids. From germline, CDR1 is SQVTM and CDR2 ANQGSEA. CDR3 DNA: TGCAGCTCGACTGGGCCTCTGGACATTCAGTACTTC. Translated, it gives CSSTGPLDIQYF.

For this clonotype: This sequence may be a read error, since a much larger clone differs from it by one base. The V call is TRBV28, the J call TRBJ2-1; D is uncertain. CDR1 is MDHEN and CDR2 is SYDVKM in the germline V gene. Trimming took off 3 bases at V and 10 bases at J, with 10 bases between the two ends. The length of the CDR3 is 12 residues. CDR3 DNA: TGTGCCAGCAGTTTCCGAAAAACAGAGCAGTTCTTC. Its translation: CASSFRKTEQFF.

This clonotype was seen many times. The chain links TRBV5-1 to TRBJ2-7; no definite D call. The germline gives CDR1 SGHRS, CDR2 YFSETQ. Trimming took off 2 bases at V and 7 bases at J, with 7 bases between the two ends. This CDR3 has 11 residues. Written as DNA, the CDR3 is TGCGCCAGCAGCTTAGGTGGGGAGCAGTACTTC. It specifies CASSLGGEQYF.

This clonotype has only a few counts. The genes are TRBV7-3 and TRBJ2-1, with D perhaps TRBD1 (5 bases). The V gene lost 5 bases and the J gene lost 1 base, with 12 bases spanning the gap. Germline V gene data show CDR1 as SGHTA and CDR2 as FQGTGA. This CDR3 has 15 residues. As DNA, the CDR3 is TGTGCCAGCAGCCTCGAAGGGGCTTCCTACAATGAGCAGTTCTTC. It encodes CASSLEGASYNEQFF. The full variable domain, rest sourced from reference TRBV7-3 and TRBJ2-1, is GAGVSQTPSNKVTEKGKYVELRCDPISGHTALYWYRQSLGQGPEFLIYFQGTGAADDSGLPNDRFFAVRPEGSVSTLKIQRTERGDSAVYLCASSLEGASYNEQFFGPGTRLTVL.

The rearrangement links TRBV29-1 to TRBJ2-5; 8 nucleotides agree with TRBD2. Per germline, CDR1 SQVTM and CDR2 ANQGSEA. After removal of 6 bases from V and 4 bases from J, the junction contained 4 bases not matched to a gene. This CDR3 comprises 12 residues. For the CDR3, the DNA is TGCAGCGTCGGGGGGGGCCGAGAGACCCAGTACTTC. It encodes CSVGGGRETQYF.

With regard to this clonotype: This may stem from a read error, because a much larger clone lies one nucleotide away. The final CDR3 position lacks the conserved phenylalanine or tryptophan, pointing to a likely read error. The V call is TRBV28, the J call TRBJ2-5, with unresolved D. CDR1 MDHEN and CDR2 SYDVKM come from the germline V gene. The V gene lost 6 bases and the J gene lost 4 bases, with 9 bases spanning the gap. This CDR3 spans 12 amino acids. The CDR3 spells CASRSLGETQYL. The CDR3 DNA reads TGTGCCAGCAGGAGTTTGGGAGAGACCCAGTACCTC.

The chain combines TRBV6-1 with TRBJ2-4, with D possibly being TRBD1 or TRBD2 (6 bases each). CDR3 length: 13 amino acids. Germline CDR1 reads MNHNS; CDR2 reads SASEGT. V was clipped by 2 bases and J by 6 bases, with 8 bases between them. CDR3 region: CASSETGANIQYF. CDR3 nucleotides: TGTGCCAGCAGTGAAACGGGGGCAAACATTCAGTACTTC.

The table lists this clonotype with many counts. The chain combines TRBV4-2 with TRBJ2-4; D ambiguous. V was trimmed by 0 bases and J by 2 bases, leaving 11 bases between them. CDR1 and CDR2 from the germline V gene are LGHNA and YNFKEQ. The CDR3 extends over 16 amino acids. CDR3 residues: CASSQDVREPKNIQYF. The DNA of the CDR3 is TGTGCCAGCAGCCAAGACGTCCGCGAACCCAAAAACATTCAGTACTTC.

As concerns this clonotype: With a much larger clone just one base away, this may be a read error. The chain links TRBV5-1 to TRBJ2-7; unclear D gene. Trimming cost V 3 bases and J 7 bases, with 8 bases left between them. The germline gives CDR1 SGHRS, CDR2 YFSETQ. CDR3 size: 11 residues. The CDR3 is CASSSGGEQYF. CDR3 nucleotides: TGCGCCAGCAGCTCAGGTGGGGAGCAGTACTTC.

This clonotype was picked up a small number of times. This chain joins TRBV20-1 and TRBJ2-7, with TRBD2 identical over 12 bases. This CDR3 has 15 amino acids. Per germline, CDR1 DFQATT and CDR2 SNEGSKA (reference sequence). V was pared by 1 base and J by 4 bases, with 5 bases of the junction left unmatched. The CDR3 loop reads CSARGLAGGLYEQYF. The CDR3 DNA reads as TGCAGTGCTAGAGGGCTAGCGGGAGGGTTGTACGAGCAGTACTTC.

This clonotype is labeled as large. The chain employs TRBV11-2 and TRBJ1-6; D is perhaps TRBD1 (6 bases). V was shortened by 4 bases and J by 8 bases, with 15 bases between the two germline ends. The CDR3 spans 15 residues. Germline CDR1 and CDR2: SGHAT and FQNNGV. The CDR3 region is CASSSLPRGDSPLHF. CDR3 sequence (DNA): TGTGCCAGCAGCTCCCTGCCCAGGGGCGATTCACCCCTCCACTTT.

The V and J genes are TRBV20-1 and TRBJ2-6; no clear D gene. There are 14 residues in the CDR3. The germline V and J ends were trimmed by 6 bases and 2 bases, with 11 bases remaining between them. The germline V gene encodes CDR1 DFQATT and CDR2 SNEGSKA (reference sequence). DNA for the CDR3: TGCAGTGCCCCAATAGCCCCTGGGGCCAACGTCCTGACTTTC. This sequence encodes CSAPIAPGANVLTF.

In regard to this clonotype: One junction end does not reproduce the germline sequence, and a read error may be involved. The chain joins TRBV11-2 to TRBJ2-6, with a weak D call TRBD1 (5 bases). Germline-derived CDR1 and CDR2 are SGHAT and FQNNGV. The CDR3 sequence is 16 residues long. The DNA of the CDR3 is TGTGCCAGCAGCTTGGGGCACGGCCCTGGGGCCGACGTCCTGACTTTC. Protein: CASSLGHGPGADVLTF.

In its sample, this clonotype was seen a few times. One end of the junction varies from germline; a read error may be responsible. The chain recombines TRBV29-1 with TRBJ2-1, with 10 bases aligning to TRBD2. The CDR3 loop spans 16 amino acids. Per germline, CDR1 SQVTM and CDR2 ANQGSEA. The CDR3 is CSVEVPSGRALGEQSF. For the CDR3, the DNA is TGCAGCGTTGAAGTCCCAAGCGGGAGGGCCCTCGGTGAGCAGTCCTTC.

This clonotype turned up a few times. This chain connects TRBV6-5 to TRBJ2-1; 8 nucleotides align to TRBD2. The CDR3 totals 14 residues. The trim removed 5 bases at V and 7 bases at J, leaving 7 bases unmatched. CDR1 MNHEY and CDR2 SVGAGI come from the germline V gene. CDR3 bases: TGTGCCAGCAGTATGGGACTAGAGTATAATGAGCAGTTCTTC. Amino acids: CASSMGLEYNEQFF.

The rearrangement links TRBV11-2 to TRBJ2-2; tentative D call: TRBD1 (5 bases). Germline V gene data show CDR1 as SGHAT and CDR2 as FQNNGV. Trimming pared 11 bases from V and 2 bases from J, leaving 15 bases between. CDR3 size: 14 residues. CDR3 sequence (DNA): TGTGCCGACAGCTTGGTATTAAACACCGGGGAGCTGTTTTTT. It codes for CADSLVLNTGELFF.

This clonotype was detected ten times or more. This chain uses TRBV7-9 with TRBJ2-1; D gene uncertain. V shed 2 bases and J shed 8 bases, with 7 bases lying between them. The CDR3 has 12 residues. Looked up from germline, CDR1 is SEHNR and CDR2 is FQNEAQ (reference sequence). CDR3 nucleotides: TGTGCCAGCAGCTTAATGGGCGATGAGCAGTTCTTC. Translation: CASSLMGDEQFF. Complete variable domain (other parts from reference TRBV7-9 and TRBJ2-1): DTGVSQNPRHKITKRGQNVTFRCDPISEHNRLYWYRQTLGQGPEFLTYFQNEAQLEKSRLLSDRFSAERPKGSFSTLEIQRTEQGDSAMYLCASSLMGDEQFFGPGTRLTVL.

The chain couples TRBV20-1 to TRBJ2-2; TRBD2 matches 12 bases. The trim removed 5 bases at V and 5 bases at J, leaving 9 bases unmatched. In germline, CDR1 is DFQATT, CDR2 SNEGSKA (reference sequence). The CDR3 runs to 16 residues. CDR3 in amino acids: CSARPTSGRKTGELFF. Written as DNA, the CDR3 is TGCAGTGCTCGACCGACTAGCGGGAGAAAAACCGGGGAGCTGTTTTTT.

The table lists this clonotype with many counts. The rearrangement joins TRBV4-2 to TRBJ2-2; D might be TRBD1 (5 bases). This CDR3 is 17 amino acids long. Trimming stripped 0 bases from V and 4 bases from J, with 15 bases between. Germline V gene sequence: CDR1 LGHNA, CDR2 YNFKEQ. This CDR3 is CASSQEVRAKGTGELFF. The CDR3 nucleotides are TGTGCCAGCAGCCAAGAGGTCAGGGCTAAGGGCACCGGGGAGCTGTTTTTT.

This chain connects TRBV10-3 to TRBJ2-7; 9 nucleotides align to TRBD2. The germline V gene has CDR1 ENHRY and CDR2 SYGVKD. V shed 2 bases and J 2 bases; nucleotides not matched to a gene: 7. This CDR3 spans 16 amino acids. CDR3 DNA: TGTGCCATCAGTGAGGGGTCGGCGGGAGGGACCTACGAGCAGTACTTC. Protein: CAISEGSAGGTYEQYF.

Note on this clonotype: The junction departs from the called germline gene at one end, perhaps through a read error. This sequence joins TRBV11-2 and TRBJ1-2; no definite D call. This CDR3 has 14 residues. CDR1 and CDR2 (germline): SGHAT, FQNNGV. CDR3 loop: CASSLDLWAYGCTF. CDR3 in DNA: TGTGCCAGCAGCTTAGATCTCTGGGCTTATGGCTGCACCTTC.

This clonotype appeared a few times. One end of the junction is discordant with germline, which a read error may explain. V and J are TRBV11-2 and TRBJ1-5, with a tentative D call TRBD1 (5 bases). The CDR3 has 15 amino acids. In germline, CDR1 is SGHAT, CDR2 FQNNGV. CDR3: CASSLDRQQYQPRHF. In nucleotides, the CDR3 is TGTGCCAGTAGTCTGGATCGACAGCAATATCAGCCCCGGCATTTT.

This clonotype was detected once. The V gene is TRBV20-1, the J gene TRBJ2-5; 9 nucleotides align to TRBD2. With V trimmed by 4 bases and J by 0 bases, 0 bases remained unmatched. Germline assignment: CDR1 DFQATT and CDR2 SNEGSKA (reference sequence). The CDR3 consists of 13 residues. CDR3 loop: CSATSGNQETQYF. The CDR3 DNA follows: TGCAGTGCTACTAGCGGGAACCAAGAGACCCAGTACTTC.

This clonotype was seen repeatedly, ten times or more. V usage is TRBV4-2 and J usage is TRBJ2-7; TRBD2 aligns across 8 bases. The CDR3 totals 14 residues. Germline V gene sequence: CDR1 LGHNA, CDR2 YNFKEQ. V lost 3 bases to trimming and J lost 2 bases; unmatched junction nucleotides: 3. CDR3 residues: CASSHWREAYEQYF. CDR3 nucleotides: TGTGCCAGCAGCCACTGGCGGGAGGCCTACGAGCAGTACTTC.

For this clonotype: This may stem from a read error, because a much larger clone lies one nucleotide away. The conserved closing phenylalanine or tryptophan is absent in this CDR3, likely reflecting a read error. CDR3 in amino acids: CASVVGGALREQFV. CDR3 DNA sequence: TGTGCCAGCGTCGTTGGGGGGGCCCTGAGGGAACAGTTCGTC. The chain combines TRBV11-3 with TRBJ2-1, with D possibly being TRBD2 (7 bases). The V and J ends lost 8 bases and 13 bases respectively, with 24 bases between them. The length of the CDR3 is 14 residues. In germline, CDR1 is SGHNT, CDR2 YENEEA.

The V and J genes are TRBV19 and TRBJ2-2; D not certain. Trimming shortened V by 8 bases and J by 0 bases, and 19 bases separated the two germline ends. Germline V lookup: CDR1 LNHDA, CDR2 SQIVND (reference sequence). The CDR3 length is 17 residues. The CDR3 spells CASGLATISTNTGELFF. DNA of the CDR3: TGTGCCAGTGGGTTGGCGACAATCTCCACGAACACCGGGGAGCTGTTTTTT.

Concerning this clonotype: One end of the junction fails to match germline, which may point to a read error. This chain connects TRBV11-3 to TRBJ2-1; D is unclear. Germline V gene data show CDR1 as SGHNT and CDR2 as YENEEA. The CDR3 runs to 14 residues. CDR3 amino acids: CASSLTSVNNEQFF. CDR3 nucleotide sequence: TGCGCCAGCAGTCTGACCAGCGTAAACAATGAGCAGTTCTTC.